The clone carrying this TCR beta chain appeared once. The antigen is undetermined. Both 60 Vbeta primers and 13 Jbeta primers went into the PCR. As handled by the study authors: Per a later analysis, the number of unique TCR beta chains was roughly 87 million, of which around 9.9 million were shared. The method was immunoSEQ multiplex PCR; TCRdb's version includes in-frame clones alone and lacks a portion of them. D and trimming were read from the DNA, whereas the V and J calls and clone size are those reported in that table. Here the sample spans around 150,000 clones, roughly 80% being singletons. The CDR3 totals 16 residues. The sample comes from a study of cytomegalovirus exposure and HLA in healthy donors. Study-wide results and caveats: HLA restriction was apparent for most CMV-associated TCR beta chains in a later analysis.

The clonotype originates from a female donor in good health and CMV-seronegative. Sequencing input: PBMCs. The V gene is TRBV21-1, the J gene TRBJ2-1; the table gives TRBD2 as D, unverified against the DNA. TRBV21-1 is labeled a pseudogene. CDR3 bases: TGTGCCGAGGAGACTAGCGGGAGCGGGTCTTCAAATGAGCAGTTCTTC. Protein: CAEETSGSGSSNEQFF.